Listed below are T cell receptor beta chains from one sample, sequenced in a study of cytomegalovirus exposure and HLA in healthy donors. Data came from immunoSEQ multiplex PCR; TCRdb stores just in-frame clones and leaves some out. The data contain 60,000 to 75,000 clones, 60% to 80% of them seen just once; the ten biggest clones take up about a fifth. Sequencing was carried out using PBMCs. The source of these receptors is a woman aged 25 to 39 in good health and CMV-seropositive. CDR3s include the opening cysteine and the closing phenylalanine or tryptophan. The D gene is left open where the match is weak. A row's size may be missing; if present it is once, few, many or a size class.

v_gene	abundance	d_gene	j_gene	CDR3aa	CDR3nt
TRBV5-4	NA	TRBD2	TRBJ2-5	CASSLAEVAGGQETQYF	TGTGCCAGCAGCTTGGCCGAGGTAGCGGGAGGGCAAGAGACCCAGTACTTC
TRBV9	NA	NA	TRBJ1-2	CASSVVGADYGYTF	TGTGCCAGCAGCGTAGTCGGAGCAGACTATGGCTACACCTTC
TRBV7-9	few	TRBD1	TRBJ1-2	CASSRRGGDGYTF	TGTGCCAGCAGTAGGCGAGGGGGCGATGGCTACACCTTC
TRBV5-6	NA	TRBD1	TRBJ2-3	CASSRGDRGSTDTQYF	TGTGCCAGCAGCCGCGGGGACAGGGGTAGCACAGATACGCAGTATTTT
TRBV30	NA	NA	TRBJ1-2	CAWKGGGRGNYGYTF	TGTGCCTGGAAGGGGGGGGGCAGGGGAAACTATGGCTACACCTTC
TRBV30	NA	TRBD2	TRBJ2-1	CAWRQAGSYNEQFF	TGTGCCTGGAGACAAGCGGGGTCCTACAATGAGCAGTTCTTC
TRBV7-2	few	TRBD2	TRBJ2-7	CASSSRTSASYEQYF	TGTGCCAGCAGCTCCCGGACTAGCGCGTCCTACGAGCAGTACTTC
TRBV29-1	NA	TRBD1	TRBJ1-2	CSAHRGSGYTF	TGCAGCGCTCACAGGGGATCTGGCTACACCTTC
TRBV5-6	NA	NA	TRBJ1-5	CASSDSGGYQPQHF	TGTGCCAGCAGCGACTCCGGGGGGTATCAGCCCCAGCATTTT
TRBV28	NA	TRBD2	TRBJ2-1	CASSQTSGRGVNEQFF	TGTGCCAGCAGCCAGACTAGCGGGAGGGGTGTCAATGAGCAGTTCTTC